The rows below give T cell receptor beta chains drawn from one sample of a study of identical twins. TCRdb redid the calling of the 5' RACE reads with MiXCR, one entry per CDR3 protein. The data hold approximately 680,000 distinct CDR3 sequences, with about 7.6% observed a single time. This sample was shared with a second study, whose subject was yellow fever vaccine responses in identical twins.

What was sequenced was PBMCs. The receptors come from a young woman in good health. Both conserved end residues are trimmed from each CDR3. D genes are given only for firm matches.

d_gene	v_gene	j_gene	CDR3aa
TRBD1	TRBV7-2	TRBJ2-4	ASSLAGGTGGALQY
TRBD2	TRBV5-1	TRBJ2-3	ASSEGLVETDTQY
NA	TRBV11-2	TRBJ1-1	ASSFGGVSF
NA	TRBV29-1	TRBJ2-2	SVEDLDSYTGELF
TRBD1	TRBV5-1	TRBJ2-1	ASDKAGGPYNEQF
NA	TRBV7-2	TRBJ2-6	ASSLGGRISGANVLT
TRBD2	TRBV12-3/TRBV12-4	TRBJ2-2	ASSLLPGLANTGELF
NA	TRBV12-3/TRBV12-4	TRBJ1-6	ASSPHREGKIGSPLH
NA	TRBV6-4	TRBJ1-2	ASSVSSDGPNYGYT
NA	TRBV3-1	TRBJ1-2	ASSQEGGGYT
NA	TRBV4-2	TRBJ2-5	ASSQVGSLETQY
TRBD2	TRBV4-2	TRBJ2-1	ASSQATSGSLYEQF
NA	TRBV20-1	TRBJ1-1	SARAGGATEAF
NA	TRBV28	TRBJ2-1	ASSPDTTYNEQF
NA	TRBV25-1	TRBJ1-1	ASNRGGSTEAF
NA	TRBV29-1	TRBJ2-3	SVFGSISTDTQY
NA	TRBV6-5	TRBJ1-1	ASSLQGGIAEAF
TRBD2	TRBV11-3	TRBJ2-1	ASSLEGGVYNEQF
NA	TRBV12-3/TRBV12-4	TRBJ2-7	ASRPLAGPPYEQY
TRBD2	TRBV7-2	TRBJ2-1	ASSTPGLAGGYNEQF
NA	TRBV18	TRBJ2-1	ASSQTGSSYNEQF
TRBD2	TRBV27	TRBJ2-1	ASSVSGRAAEQF
NA	TRBV6-1	TRBJ1-1	ASRVPSAAEAF
NA	TRBV12-3/TRBV12-4	TRBJ2-5	ASSFFKEETQY
TRBD2	TRBV5-1	TRBJ2-2	ASSLTGTSIAGELF
TRBD2	TRBV11-2	TRBJ2-2	ASSLVISGRLTGELF
NA	TRBV5-1	TRBJ1-6	ASSLEEGISPLH
NA	TRBV10-3	TRBJ1-3	AISENSGNTIY
NA	TRBV3-1	TRBJ2-2	ASSPPIGYTGELF